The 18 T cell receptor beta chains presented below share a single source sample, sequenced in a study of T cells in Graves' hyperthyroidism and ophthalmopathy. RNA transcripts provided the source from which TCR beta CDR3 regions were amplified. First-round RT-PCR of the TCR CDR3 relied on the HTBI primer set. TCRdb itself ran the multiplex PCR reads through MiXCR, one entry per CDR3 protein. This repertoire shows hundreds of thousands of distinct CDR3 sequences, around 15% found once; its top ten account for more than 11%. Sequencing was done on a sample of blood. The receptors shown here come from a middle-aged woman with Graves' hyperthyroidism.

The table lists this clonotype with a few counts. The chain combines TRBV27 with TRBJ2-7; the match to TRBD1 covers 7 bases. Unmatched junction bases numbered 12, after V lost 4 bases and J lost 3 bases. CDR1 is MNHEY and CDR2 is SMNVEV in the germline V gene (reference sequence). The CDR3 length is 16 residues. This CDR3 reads CASSSRSGTEIYEQYF. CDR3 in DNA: TGTGCCAGCAGTTCACGCTCCGGGACAGAGATCTACGAGCAGTACTTC.

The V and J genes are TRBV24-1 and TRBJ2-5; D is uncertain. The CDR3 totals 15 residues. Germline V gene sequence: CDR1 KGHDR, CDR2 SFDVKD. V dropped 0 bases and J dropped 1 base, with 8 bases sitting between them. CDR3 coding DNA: TGTGCCACCAGTGATTTGGAGGATTTCCAAGAGACCCAGTACTTC. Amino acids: CATSDLEDFQETQYF.

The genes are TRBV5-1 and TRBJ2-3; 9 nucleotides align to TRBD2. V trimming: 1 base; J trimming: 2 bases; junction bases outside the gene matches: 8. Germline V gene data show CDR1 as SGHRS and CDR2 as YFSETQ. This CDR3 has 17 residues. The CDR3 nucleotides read TGCGCCAGCAGCTTGTCCCTAGCGGGAACCTCCACAGATACGCAGTATTTT. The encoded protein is CASSLSLAGTSTDTQYF.

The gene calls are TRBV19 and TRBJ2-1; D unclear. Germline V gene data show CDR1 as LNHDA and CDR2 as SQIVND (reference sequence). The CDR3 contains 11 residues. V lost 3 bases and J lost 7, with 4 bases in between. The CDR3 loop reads CASSILNEQFF. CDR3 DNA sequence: TGTGCCAGTAGTATTTTAAATGAGCAGTTCTTC. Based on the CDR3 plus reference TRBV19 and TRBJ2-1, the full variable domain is DGGITQSPKYLFRKEGQNVTLSCEQNLNHDAMYWYRQDPGQGLRLIYYSQIVNDFQKGDIAEGYSVSREKKESFPLTVTSAQKNPTAFYLCASSILNEQFFGPGTRLTVL.

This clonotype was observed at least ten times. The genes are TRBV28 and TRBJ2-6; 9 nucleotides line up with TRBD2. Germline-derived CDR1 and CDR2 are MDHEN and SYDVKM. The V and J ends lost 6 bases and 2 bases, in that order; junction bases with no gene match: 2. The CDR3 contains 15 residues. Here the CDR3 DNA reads TGTGCCAGCAGAGGCGGGGGGGCTGGGGCCAACGTCCTGACTTTC. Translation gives CASRGGGAGANVLTF.

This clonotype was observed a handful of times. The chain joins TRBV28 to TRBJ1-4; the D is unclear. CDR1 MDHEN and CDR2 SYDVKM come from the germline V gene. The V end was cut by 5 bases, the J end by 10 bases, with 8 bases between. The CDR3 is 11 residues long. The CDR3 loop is CASSHHGKLFF. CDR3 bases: TGTGCCAGCAGTCACCATGGAAAACTGTTTTTT.

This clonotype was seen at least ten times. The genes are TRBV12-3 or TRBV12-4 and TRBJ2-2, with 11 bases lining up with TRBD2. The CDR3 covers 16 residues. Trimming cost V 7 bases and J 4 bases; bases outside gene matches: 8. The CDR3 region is CASTSYSGRATGELFF. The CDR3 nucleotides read TGTGCCAGCACTTCCTATAGCGGGAGGGCCACCGGGGAGCTGTTTTTT.

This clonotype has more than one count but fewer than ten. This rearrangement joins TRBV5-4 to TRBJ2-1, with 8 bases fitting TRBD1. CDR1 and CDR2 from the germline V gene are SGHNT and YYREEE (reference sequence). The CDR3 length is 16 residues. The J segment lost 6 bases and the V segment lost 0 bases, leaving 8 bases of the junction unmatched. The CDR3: CASSLAPQGETNEQFF. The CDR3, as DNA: TGTGCCAGCAGCTTGGCCCCACAGGGGGAAACCAATGAGCAGTTCTTC.

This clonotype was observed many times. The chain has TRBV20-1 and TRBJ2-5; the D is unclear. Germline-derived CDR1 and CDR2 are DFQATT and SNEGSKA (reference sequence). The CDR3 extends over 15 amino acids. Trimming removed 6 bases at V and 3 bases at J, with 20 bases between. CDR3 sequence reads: CSAPRFVSQKETQYF. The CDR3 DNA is TGCAGTGCCCCTCGTTTTGTCAGTCAGAAAGAGACCCAGTACTTC.

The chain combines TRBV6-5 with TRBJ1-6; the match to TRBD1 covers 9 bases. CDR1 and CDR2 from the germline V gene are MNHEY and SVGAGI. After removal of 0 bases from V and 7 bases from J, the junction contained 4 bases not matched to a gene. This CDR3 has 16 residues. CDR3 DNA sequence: TGTGCCAGCAGTTACTCACGGACAGGGGAAAATTCACCCCTCCACTTT. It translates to CASSYSRTGENSPLHF.

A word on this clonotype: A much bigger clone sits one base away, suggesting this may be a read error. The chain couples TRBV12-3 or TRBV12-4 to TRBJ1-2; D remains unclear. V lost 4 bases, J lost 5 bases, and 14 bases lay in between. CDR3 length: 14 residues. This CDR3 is CASSSPGISYGYTF. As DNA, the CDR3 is TGTGCCAGCAGTTCCCCCGGGATCTCTTATGGCTACACCTTC.

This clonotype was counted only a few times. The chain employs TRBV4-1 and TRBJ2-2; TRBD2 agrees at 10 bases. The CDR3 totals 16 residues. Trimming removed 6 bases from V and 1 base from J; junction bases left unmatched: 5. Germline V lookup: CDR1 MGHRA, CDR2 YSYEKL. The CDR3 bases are TGCGCCAGCAGACCCACTAGCGGGAAGAACACCGGGGAGCTGTTTTTT. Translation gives CASRPTSGKNTGELFF.

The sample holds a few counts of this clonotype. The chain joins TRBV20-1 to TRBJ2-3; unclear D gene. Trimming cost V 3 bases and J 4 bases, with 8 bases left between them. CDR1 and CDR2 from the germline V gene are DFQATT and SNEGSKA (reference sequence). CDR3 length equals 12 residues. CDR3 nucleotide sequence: TGCAGTGCTAGTAGGGAAGCAGATACGCAGTATTTT. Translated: CSASREADTQYF.

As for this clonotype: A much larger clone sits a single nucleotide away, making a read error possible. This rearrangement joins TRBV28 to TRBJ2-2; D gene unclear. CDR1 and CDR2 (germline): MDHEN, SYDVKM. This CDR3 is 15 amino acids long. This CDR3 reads CASGLGSTNTGELFF. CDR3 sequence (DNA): TGTGCCAGCGGTTTAGGCAGCACGAACACCGGGGAGCTGTTTTTT.

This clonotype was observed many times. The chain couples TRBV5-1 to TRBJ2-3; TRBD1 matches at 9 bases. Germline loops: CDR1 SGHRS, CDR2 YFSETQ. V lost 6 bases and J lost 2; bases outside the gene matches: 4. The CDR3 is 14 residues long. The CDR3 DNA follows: TGCGCCAGCACAACAGGGGGCTACACAGATACGCAGTATTTT. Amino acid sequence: CASTTGGYTDTQYF.

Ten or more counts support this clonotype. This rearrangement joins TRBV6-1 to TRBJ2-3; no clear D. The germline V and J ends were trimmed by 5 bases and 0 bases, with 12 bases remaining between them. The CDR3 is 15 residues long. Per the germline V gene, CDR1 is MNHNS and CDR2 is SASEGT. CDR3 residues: CASSYLGFSTDTQYF. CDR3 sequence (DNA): TGTGCCAGCAGTTATTTAGGATTTAGCACAGATACGCAGTATTTT.

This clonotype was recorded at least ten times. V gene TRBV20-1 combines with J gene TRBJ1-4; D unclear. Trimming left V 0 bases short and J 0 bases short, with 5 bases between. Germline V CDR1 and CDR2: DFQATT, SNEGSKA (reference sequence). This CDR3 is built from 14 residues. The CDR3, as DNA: TGCAGTGCTAGAGAACACCCAACTAATGAAAAACTGTTTTTT. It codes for CSAREHPTNEKLFF.

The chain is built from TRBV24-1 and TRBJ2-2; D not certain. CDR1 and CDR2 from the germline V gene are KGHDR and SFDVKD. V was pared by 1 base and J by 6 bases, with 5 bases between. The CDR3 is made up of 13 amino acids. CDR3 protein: CATSDFIAGELFF. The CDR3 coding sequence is TGTGCCACCAGTGATTTCATTGCCGGGGAGCTGTTTTTT.